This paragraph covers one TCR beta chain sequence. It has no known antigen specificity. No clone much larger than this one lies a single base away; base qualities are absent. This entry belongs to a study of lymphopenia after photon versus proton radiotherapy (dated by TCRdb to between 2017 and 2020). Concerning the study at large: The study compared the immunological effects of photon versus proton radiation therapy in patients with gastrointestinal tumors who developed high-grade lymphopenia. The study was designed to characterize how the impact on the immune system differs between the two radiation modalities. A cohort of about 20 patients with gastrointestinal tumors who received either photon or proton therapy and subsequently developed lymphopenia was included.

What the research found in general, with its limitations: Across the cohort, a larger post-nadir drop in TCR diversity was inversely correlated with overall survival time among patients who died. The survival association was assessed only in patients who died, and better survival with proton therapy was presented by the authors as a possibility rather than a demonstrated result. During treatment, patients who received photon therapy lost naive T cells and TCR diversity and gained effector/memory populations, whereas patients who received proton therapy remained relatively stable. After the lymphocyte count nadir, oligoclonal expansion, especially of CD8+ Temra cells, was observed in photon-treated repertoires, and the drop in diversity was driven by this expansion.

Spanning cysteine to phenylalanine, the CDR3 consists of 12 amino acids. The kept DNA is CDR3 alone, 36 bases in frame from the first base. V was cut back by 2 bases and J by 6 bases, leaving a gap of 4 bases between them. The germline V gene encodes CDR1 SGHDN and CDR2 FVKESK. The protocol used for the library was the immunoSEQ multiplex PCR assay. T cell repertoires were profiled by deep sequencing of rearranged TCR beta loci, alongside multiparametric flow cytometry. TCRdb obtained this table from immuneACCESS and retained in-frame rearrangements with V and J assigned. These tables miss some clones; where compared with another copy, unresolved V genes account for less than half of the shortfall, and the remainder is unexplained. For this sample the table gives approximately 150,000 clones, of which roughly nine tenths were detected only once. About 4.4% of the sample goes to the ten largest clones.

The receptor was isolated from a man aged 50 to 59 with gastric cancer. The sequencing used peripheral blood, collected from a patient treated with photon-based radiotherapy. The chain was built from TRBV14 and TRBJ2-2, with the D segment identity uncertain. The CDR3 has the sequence CASSQRSGELFF. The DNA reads TGTGCCAGCAGCCAAAGGTCCGGGGAGCTGTTTTTT. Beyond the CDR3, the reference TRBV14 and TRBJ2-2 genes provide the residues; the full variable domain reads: EAGVTQFPSHSVIEKGQTVTLRCDPISGHDNLYWYRRVMGKEIKFLLHFVKESKQDESGMPNNRFLAERTGGTYSTLKVQPAELEDSGVYFCASSQRSGELFFGEGSRLTVL.